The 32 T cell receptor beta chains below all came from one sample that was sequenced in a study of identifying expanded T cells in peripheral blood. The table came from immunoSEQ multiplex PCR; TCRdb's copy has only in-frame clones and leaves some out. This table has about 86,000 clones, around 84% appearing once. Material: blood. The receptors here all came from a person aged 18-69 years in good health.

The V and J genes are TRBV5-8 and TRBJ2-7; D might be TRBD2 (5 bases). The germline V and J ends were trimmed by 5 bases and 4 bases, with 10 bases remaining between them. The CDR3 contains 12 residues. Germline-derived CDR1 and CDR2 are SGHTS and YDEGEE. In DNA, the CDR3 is TGTGCCAGCAGGAAGAGGGTTTACGAGCAGTACTTC. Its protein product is CASRKRVYEQYF.

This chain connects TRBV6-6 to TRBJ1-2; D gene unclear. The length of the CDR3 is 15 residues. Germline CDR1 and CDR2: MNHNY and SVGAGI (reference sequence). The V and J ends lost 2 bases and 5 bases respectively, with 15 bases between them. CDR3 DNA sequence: TGTGCCAGCAGTTACAGTTTACGGGGAACTTATGGCTACACCTTC. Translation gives CASSYSLRGTYGYTF.

The CDR3 DNA reads TGCGCCAGCAGCCAAGGTCGGATACTTACAGCTTCGGTGCATGGCTACACCTTC. Its protein is CASSQGRILTASVHGYTF. V usage is TRBV4-3 and J usage is TRBJ1-2; D gene uncertain. Trimming pared 1 base from V and 6 bases from J, leaving 24 bases between. Germline-derived CDR1 and CDR2 are LGHNA and YSLEER. This CDR3 is 18 amino acids long.

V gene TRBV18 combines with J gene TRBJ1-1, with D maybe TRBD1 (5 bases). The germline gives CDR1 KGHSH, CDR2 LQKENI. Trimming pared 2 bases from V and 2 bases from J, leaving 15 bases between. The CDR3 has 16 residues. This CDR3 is CASSPENPRVNTEAFF. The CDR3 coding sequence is TGTGCCAGCTCACCAGAGAACCCCAGGGTCAACACTGAAGCTTTCTTT.

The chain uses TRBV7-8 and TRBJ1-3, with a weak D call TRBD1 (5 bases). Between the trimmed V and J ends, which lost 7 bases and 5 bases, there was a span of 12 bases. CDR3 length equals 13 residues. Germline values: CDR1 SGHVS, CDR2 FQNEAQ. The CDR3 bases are TGTGCCAGCACCTATGGGGGGAGAAACACCATATATTTT. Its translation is CASTYGGRNTIYF. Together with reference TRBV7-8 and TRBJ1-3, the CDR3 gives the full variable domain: GAGVSQSPRYKVAKRGQDVALRCDPISGHVSLFWYQQALGQGPEFLTYFQNEAQLDKSGLPSDRFFAERPEGSVSTLKIQRTQQEDSAVYLCASTYGGRNTIYFGEGSWLTVV.

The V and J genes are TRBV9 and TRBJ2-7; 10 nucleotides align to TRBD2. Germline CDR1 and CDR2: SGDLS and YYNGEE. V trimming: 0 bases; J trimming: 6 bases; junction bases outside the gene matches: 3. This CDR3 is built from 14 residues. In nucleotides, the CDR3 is TGTGCCAGCAGCGTAGCTAGCGGGGGACCCGAGCAGTACTTC. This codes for CASSVASGGPEQYF.

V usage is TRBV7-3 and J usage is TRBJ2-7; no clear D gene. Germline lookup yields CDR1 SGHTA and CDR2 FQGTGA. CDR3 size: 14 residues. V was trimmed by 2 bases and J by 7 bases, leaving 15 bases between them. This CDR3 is CASSLLTGLGEQYF. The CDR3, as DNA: TGTGCCAGCAGCTTATTGACGGGTTTAGGGGAGCAGTACTTC.

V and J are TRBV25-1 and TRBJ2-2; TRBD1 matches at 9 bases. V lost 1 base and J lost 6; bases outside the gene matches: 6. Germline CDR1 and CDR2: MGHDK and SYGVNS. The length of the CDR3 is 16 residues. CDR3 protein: CASSEFGTGNSGELFF. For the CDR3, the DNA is TGTGCCAGCAGTGAATTTGGGACAGGGAATTCCGGGGAGCTGTTTTTT. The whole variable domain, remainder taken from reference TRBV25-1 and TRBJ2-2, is EADIYQTPRYLVIGTGKKITLECSQTMGHDKMYWYQQDPGMELHLIHYSYGVNSTEKGDLSSESTVSRIRTEHFPLTLESARPSHTSQYLCASSEFGTGNSGELFFGEGSRLTVL.

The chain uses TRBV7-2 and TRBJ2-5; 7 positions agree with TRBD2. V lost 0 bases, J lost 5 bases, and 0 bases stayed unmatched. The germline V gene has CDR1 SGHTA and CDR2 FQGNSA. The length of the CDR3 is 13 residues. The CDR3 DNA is TGTGCCAGCAGCTTAGCGCGGGGGGAGACCCAGTACTTC. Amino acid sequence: CASSLARGETQYF.

In nucleotides, the CDR3 is TGTGCCAGCAGCCAAGGTCTACTGGGGGGGGACTACGAGCAGTACTTC. It yields the protein CASSQGLLGGDYEQYF. This chain links TRBV14 with TRBJ2-7, with 7 positions matching TRBD2. V trimming: 1 base; J trimming: 3 bases; junction bases outside the gene matches: 9. The germline gives CDR1 SGHDN, CDR2 FVKESK. The CDR3 contains 16 residues.

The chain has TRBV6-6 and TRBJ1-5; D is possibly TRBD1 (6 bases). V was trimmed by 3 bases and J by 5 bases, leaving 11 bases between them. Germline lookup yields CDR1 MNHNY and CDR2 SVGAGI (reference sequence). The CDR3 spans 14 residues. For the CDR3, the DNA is TGTGCCAGCAGTTATGGGGACATAGATCAGCCCCAGCATTTT. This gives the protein CASSYGDIDQPQHF.

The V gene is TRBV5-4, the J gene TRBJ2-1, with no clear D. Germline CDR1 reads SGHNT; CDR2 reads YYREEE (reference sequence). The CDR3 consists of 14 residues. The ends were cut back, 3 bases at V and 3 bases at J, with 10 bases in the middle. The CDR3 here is CASSSPEHYNEQFF. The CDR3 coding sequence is TGTGCCAGCAGCTCGCCTGAACACTACAATGAGCAGTTCTTC.

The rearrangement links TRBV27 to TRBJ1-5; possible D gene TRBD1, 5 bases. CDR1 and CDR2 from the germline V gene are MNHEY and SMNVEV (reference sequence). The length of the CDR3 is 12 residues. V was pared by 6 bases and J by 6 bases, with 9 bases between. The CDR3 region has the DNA TGTGCCAGCAGGGGACTCCGTCAGCCCCAGCATTTT. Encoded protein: CASRGLRQPQHF.

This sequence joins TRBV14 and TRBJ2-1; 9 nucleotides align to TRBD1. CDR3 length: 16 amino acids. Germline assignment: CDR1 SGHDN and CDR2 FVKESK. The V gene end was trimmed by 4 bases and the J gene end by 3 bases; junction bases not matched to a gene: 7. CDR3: CASSPGTGRNYNEQFF. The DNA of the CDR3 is TGTGCCAGCAGCCCCGGGACAGGGAGGAACTACAATGAGCAGTTCTTC.

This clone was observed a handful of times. The CDR3 nucleotides are TGTGCCAGCAGTGAAGAGGCAGGGCAGGGGGGCACTGAAGCTTTCTTT. It encodes CASSEEAGQGGTEAFF. This sequence joins TRBV6-1 and TRBJ1-1; 7 nucleotides match TRBD1. Looked up from germline, CDR1 is MNHNS and CDR2 is SASEGT. The CDR3 is made up of 16 amino acids. Unmatched junction bases numbered 9, after V lost 1 base and J lost 4 bases.

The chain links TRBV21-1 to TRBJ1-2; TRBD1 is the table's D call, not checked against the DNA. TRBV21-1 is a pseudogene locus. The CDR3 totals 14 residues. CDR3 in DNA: TGTGCCAGCAGCGCGCGGGACAGAGACTATGGCTACACCTTC. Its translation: CASSARDRDYGYTF.

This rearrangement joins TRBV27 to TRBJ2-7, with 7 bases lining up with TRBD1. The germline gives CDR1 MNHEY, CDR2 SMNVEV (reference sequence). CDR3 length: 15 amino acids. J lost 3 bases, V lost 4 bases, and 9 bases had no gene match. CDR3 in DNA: TGTGCCAGCAGTTCTTCCTGGGACAGAGGCTACGAGCAGTACTTC. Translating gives CASSSSWDRGYEQYF.

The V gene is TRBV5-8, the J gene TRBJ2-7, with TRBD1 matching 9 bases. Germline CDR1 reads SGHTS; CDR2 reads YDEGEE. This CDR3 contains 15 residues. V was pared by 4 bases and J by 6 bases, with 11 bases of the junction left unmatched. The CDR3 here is CASSRSGTGSLEQYF. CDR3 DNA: TGTGCCAGCAGCAGATCCGGGACAGGGTCTCTCGAGCAGTACTTC.

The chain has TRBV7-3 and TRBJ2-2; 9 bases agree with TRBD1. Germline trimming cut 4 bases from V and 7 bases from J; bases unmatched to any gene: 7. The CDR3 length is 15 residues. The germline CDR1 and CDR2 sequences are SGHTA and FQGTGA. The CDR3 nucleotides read TGTGCCAGCAGCTCCACAGGGGGCGCGGGCGGGGAGCTGTTTTTT. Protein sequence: CASSSTGGAGGELFF. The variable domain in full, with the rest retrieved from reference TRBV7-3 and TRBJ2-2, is GAGVSQTPSNKVTEKGKYVELRCDPISGHTALYWYRQSLGQGPEFLIYFQGTGAADDSGLPNDRFFAVRPEGSVSTLKIQRTERGDSAVYLCASSSTGGAGGELFFGEGSRLTVL.

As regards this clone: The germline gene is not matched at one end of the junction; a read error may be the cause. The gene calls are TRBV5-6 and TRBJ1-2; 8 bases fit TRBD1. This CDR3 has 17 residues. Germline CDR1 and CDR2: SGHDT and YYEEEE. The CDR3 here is CASSLGDRLFSNYGHTF. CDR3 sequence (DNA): TGTGCCAGCAGCTTGGGGGACAGGTTATTCTCTAACTATGGCCACACCTTC. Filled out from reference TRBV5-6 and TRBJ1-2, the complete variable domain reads DAGVTQSPTHLIKTRGQQVTLRCSPKSGHDTVSWYQQALGQGPQFIFQYYEEEERQRGNFPDRFSGHQFPNYSSELNVNALLLGDSALYLCASSLGDRLFSNYGHTFGSGTRLTVV.

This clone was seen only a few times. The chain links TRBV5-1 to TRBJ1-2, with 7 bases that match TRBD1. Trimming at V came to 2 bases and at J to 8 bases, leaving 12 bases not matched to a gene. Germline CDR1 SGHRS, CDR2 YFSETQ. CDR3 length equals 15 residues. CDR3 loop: CASSFTGTALVGYTF. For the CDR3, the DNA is TGCGCCAGCAGCTTTACCGGGACAGCCCTTGTGGGCTACACCTTC.

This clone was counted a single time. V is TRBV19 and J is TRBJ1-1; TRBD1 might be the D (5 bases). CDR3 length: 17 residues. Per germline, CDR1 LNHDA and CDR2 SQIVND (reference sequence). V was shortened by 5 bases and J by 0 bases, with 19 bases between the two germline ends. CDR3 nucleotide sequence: TGTGCCAGTAGTCTCAGGGTGGCGGGTTTTATGAACACTGAAGCTTTCTTT. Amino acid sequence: CASSLRVAGFMNTEAFF.

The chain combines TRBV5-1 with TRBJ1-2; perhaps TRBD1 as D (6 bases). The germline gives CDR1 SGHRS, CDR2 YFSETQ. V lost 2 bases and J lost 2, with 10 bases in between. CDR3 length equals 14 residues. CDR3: CASSLGGRNYGYTF. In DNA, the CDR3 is TGCGCCAGCAGCTTAGGGGGGAGAAACTATGGCTACACCTTC.

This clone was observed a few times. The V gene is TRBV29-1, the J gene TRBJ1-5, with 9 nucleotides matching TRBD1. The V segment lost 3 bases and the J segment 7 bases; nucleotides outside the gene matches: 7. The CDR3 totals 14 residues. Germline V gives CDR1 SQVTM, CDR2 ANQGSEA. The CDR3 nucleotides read TGCAGCGTTGACACAGGGGGCGGCCAACAGCCCCAGCATTTT. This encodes CSVDTGGGQQPQHF.

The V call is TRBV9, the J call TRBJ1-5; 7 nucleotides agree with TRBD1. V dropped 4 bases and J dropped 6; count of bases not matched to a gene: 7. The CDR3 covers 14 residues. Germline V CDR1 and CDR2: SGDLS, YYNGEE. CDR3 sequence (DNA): TGTGCCAGCAGCCCCTGGGAGGGGGCTCAGCCCCAGCATTTT. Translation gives CASSPWEGAQPQHF.

This CDR3 reads CSVGTGPYGYTF. The CDR3 DNA reads TGCAGCGTTGGGACAGGGCCATATGGCTACACCTTC. J is TRBJ1-2 and V is TRBV29-1, with 8 nucleotides matching TRBD1. The CDR3 has 12 amino acids. CDR1 and CDR2 from the germline V gene are SQVTM and ANQGSEA. J was trimmed by 5 bases and V by 4 bases; bases with no gene match: 3.

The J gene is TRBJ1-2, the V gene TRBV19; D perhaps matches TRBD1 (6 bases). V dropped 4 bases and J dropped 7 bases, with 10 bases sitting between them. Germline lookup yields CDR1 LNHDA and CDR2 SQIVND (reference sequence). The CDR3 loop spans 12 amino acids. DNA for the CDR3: TGTGCCAGTAGTACCCTACAGGGTGGCTACACCTTC. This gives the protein CASSTLQGGYTF.

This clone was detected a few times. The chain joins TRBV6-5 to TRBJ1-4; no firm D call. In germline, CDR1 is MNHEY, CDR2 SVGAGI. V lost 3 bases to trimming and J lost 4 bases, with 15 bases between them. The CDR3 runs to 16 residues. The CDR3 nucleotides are TGTGCCAGCAGTTATCGGCCGGGGTGGGGTAATGAAAAACTGTTTTTT. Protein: CASSYRPGWGNEKLFF.

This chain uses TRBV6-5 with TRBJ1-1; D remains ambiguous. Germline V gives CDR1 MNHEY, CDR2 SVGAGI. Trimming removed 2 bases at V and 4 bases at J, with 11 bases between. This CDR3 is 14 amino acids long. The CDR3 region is CASSYAGGATEAFF. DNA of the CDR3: TGTGCCAGCAGTTACGCAGGAGGAGCCACTGAAGCTTTCTTT.

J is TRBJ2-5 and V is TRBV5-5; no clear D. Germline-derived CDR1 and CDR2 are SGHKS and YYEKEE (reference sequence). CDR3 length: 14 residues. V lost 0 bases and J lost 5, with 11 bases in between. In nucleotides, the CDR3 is TGTGCCAGCAGCTTGGACAGCCTCAAGGAGACCCAGTACTTC. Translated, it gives CASSLDSLKETQYF.

The CDR3 sequence: CAWSVSGIYGYTF. The CDR3 DNA reads as TGTGCCTGGAGTGTATCTGGGATCTATGGCTACACCTTC. The chain combines TRBV30 with TRBJ1-2; D is uncertain. This CDR3 spans 13 amino acids. The ends were cut back, 0 bases at V and 4 bases at J, with 9 bases in the middle. CDR1 is GTSNPN, CDR2 SVGIG, per germline (reference sequence).

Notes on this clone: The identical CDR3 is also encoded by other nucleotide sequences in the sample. The CDR3 loop reads CASSVGGTDTQYF. The CDR3 region has the DNA TGTGCCAGCAGCGTAGGGGGCACAGATACGCAGTATTTT. The chain employs TRBV9 and TRBJ2-3; D call uncertain. Germline CDR1 reads SGDLS; CDR2 reads YYNGEE. CDR3 size: 13 residues. Trimming left V 0 bases short and J 1 base short, with 3 bases between. The whole variable domain, remainder taken from reference TRBV9 and TRBJ2-3, is DSGVTQTPKHLITATGQRVTLRCSPRSGDLSVYWYQQSLDQGLQFLIQYYNGEERAKGNILERFSAQQFPDLHSELNLSSLELGDSALYFCASSVGGTDTQYFGPGTRLTVL.